One sample yielded the 31 T cell receptor beta chains listed below, sequenced in a study of blood T cell repertoires in COVID-19. Clones were sequenced by immunoSEQ multiplex PCR, and TCRdb holds only the in-frame ones, with some missing. The table records under 350,000 clones, roughly 85% of them present only once. Sequencing used peripheral blood. These receptors were taken from a human donor in a cohort sampled during active COVID-19.

The J gene is TRBJ2-7, the V gene TRBV7-2; D is perhaps TRBD2 (5 bases). Germline CDR1 reads SGHTA; CDR2 reads FQGNSA. Trimming removed 1 base from V and 5 bases from J, with 12 bases in between. This CDR3 comprises 14 residues. In DNA, the CDR3 is TGTGCCAGCAGCTTAGGCCATAGCGAGGACGAGCAGTACTTC. Its translation: CASSLGHSEDEQYF.

The chain employs TRBV11-2 and TRBJ1-2; D is perhaps TRBD1 (6 bases). Trimming removed 5 bases at V and 8 bases at J, with 9 bases between. Germline V CDR1 and CDR2: SGHAT, FQNNGV. The CDR3 sequence is 11 residues long. The CDR3 bases are TGTGCCAGCAGCACAGGGTGGGGCTACACCTTC. This gives the protein CASSTGWGYTF. The variable domain in full, with the rest retrieved from reference TRBV11-2 and TRBJ1-2, is EAGVAQSPRYKIIEKRQSVAFWCNPISGHATLYWYQQILGQGPKLLIQFQNNGVVDDSQLPKDRFSAERLKGVDSTLKIQPAKLEDSAVYLCASSTGWGYTFGSGTRLTVV.

The rearrangement uses TRBV10-1 and TRBJ2-7, with 9 nucleotides matching TRBD1. This CDR3 is 15 amino acids long. The V and J ends lost 5 bases and 4 bases, in that order; junction bases with no gene match: 9. From germline, CDR1 is WNHNN and CDR2 SYGVQD (reference sequence). The CDR3 DNA is TGCGCCAGCAGTACTCTGACAGGGGGTTTGTACGAGCAGTACTTC. Its translation: CASSTLTGGLYEQYF.

This chain uses TRBV10-3 with TRBJ1-4; D may be TRBD1 (5 bases). CDR1 ENHRY and CDR2 SYGVKD come from the germline V gene. This CDR3 comprises 16 residues. Trimming removed 2 bases from V and 4 bases from J, with 14 bases in between. CDR3 region: CAISEEQAGVNEKLFF. Written as DNA, the CDR3 is TGTGCCATCAGTGAGGAACAGGCTGGCGTTAATGAAAAACTGTTTTTT.

The CDR3 DNA is TGTGCCAGCAGTTCACACCAGTCCGGGAGCTTGTATGAAAAACTGTTTTTT. This sequence encodes CASSSHQSGSLYEKLFF. The chain couples TRBV25-1 to TRBJ1-4, with D uncertain. The CDR3 loop spans 17 amino acids. Germline V CDR1 and CDR2: MGHDK, SYGVNS. V dropped 5 bases and J dropped 6 bases, with 22 bases sitting between them.

This rearrangement joins TRBV20-1 to TRBJ1-4; D gene unclear. The CDR3 runs 10 residues. V lost 1 base to trimming and J lost 14 bases, with 8 bases between them. Per germline, CDR1 DFQATT and CDR2 SNEGSKA (reference sequence). The CDR3 coding sequence is TGCAGTGCTAGAGGGAGTAAGCTGTTTTTT. Translating it yields CSARGSKLFF.

The chain employs TRBV19 and TRBJ2-7; TRBD1 aligns across 9 bases. CDR3 length equals 15 residues. The V gene's germline CDR1 is LNHDA and CDR2 SQIVND (reference sequence). Losses at the gene ends were 5 bases for V and 4 bases for J; bases not matched to a gene: 9. The CDR3 loop reads CASSPPGTGSYEQYF. CDR3 nucleotide sequence: TGTGCCAGTAGTCCACCCGGGACAGGGTCTTACGAGCAGTACTTC.

The chain carries TRBV29-1 and TRBJ2-3; TRBD2 might be the D (6 bases). Germline V gene lookup returns CDR1 SQVTM and CDR2 ANQGSEA. There are 13 residues in the CDR3. Trimming removed 4 bases at V and 2 bases at J, with 10 bases between. CDR3 DNA: TGCAGCGTTGTACGGGGACTCACAGATACGCAGTATTTT. Its protein product is CSVVRGLTDTQYF.

This chain links TRBV5-1 with TRBJ1-2, with D possibly TRBD1 on 5 matching bases. In germline, CDR1 is SGHRS, CDR2 YFSETQ. The CDR3 consists of 15 residues. V shed 2 bases and J shed 5 bases, with 16 bases lying between them. CDR3 coding DNA: TGCGCCAGCAGCTTAACCCCCGGGACTGGGTATGGCTACACCTTC. Protein: CASSLTPGTGYGYTF.

Only one count was recorded for this clone. CDR3 amino acids: CASSYTSGGARDTQYF. In DNA form, the CDR3 reads TGTGCCAGCAGCTACACTAGCGGGGGGGCCAGAGATACGCAGTATTTT. The V call is TRBV7-3, the J call TRBJ2-3; 13 bases map to TRBD2. The trim removed 4 bases at V and 5 bases at J, leaving 6 bases unmatched. Per the germline V gene, CDR1 is SGHTA and CDR2 is FQGTGA. The CDR3 spans 16 residues.

This clone has a handful of counts. This clone may be a read error of a much larger clone one base away. Other DNA variants within this sample encode the same CDR3. The V call is TRBV6-4, the J call TRBJ2-3, with TRBD2 identical over 14 bases. The CDR3 length is 16 residues. The V gene's germline CDR1 is MRHNA and CDR2 SNTAGT. Trimming cost V 0 bases and J 6 bases; bases outside gene matches: 2. CDR3 in DNA: TGTGCCAGCAGTGACTCGACTAGCGGGGGGGCCGATACGCAGTATTTT. Translating gives CASSDSTSGGADTQYF.

CDR3 region: CASSLRDRGGYTF. CDR3 DNA: TGTGCCAGCAGTCTCCGGGACAGAGGGGGCTACACCTTC. The rearrangement uses TRBV12-3 or TRBV12-4 and TRBJ1-2; 7 bases are a match to TRBD1. With 5 bases clipped from V and 8 bases from J, the junction kept 8 bases outside the gene matches. The CDR3 covers 13 residues.

This clone showed up just a few times. The chain combines TRBV24-1 with TRBJ2-3; D is possibly TRBD1 (5 bases). Trimming shortened V by 5 bases and J by 2 bases, and 10 bases separated the two germline ends. CDR3 length equals 14 residues. The germline V gene encodes CDR1 KGHDR and CDR2 SFDVKD. The CDR3: CATSALDNTDTQYF. The CDR3 DNA is TGTGCCACCAGTGCCCTGGACAACACAGATACGCAGTATTTT.

The chain links TRBV7-3 to TRBJ1-6, with D possibly being TRBD1 (5 bases). From germline, CDR1 is SGHTA and CDR2 FQGTGA. This CDR3 comprises 13 residues. V lost 5 bases and J 8 bases, leaving 10 bases between the germline ends. This chain's CDR3 is CASSRTQDSPLHF. The CDR3 bases are TGTGCCAGCAGCCGTACACAGGATTCACCCCTCCACTTT.

The chain joins TRBV2 to TRBJ1-5; the D gene is possibly TRBD1 (6 bases). Germline V CDR1 and CDR2: SNHLY, FYNNEI. The CDR3 runs to 13 residues. Trimming took 8 bases from V and 4 from J, leaving 12 bases between them. The CDR3 is CASGRGQNQPQHF. CDR3 nucleotide sequence: TGTGCCAGCGGAAGAGGACAGAATCAGCCCCAGCATTTT.

The chain is built from TRBV6-5 and TRBJ2-1; 7 bases line up with TRBD2. The CDR3 runs to 16 residues. V shed 3 bases and J 6 bases; nucleotides not matched to a gene: 11. Germline CDR1 reads MNHEY; CDR2 reads SVGAGI. CDR3: CASSYPSGGGFNEQFF. CDR3 DNA: TGTGCCAGCAGTTATCCCTCGGGGGGTGGTTTCAATGAGCAGTTCTTC.

This clone was seen only once. The V call is TRBV6-5, the J call TRBJ2-7; D uncertain. V dropped 11 bases and J dropped 3 bases, with 17 bases sitting between them. Germline assignment: CDR1 MNHEY and CDR2 SVGAGI. This CDR3 is 13 amino acids long. The CDR3 here is CASSRALRYEQYF. The CDR3 DNA is TGTGCCTCCTCTAGAGCTCTTCGCTACGAGCAGTACTTC.

This clone was picked up a small number of times. The sample contains more than one DNA sequence encoding this CDR3. The V and J genes are TRBV6-5 and TRBJ1-1; a weak D match, TRBD1 (5 bases). Deletions cut 6 bases from V and 3 bases from J, with 11 bases between. This CDR3 contains 13 residues. Germline assignment: CDR1 MNHEY and CDR2 SVGAGI. The CDR3 protein is CASRPTGDTEAFF. The DNA for the CDR3 is TGTGCCAGCAGGCCTACAGGAGACACTGAAGCTTTCTTT.

The rearrangement joins TRBV18 to TRBJ2-2; 7 nucleotides line up with TRBD1. The CDR3 is 14 amino acids. Germline loops: CDR1 KGHSH, CDR2 LQKENI. Losses at the gene ends were 8 bases for V and 3 bases for J; bases not matched to a gene: 6. The CDR3 region is CASGDDRDTGELFF. CDR3 nucleotide sequence: TGTGCCAGCGGAGATGACAGGGACACCGGGGAGCTGTTTTTT.

This rearrangement joins TRBV5-1 to TRBJ1-1, with unresolved D. CDR1 SGHRS and CDR2 YFSETQ come from the germline V gene. Trimming took off 0 bases at V and 3 bases at J, with 15 bases between the two ends. The CDR3 consists of 16 residues. This chain's CDR3 is CASSLVRGGYYTEAFF. CDR3 nucleotide sequence: TGCGCCAGCAGCTTGGTACGGGGTGGGTATTACACTGAAGCTTTCTTT.

The rearrangement links TRBV24-1 to TRBJ2-4; perhaps TRBD1 as D (6 bases). V dropped 2 bases and J dropped 0 bases, with 7 bases sitting between them. Germline assignment: CDR1 KGHDR and CDR2 SFDVKD. The CDR3 loop spans 15 amino acids. CDR3 residues: CATSDSRGAKNIQYF. In DNA form, the CDR3 reads TGTGCCACCAGTGATTCCAGGGGAGCCAAAAACATTCAGTACTTC.

The V call is TRBV25-1, the J call TRBJ1-4, with a weak D call TRBD1 (5 bases). The CDR3 sequence is 14 residues long. Trimming took 8 bases from V and 0 from J, leaving 10 bases between them. The germline CDR1 and CDR2 sequences are MGHDK and SYGVNS. CDR3 region: CASAHRSTNEKLFF. CDR3 nucleotide sequence: TGTGCCAGCGCGCACAGGTCAACTAATGAAAAACTGTTTTTT. Variable domain in full (rest from reference TRBV25-1 and TRBJ1-4): EADIYQTPRYLVIGTGKKITLECSQTMGHDKMYWYQQDPGMELHLIHYSYGVNSTEKGDLSSESTVSRIRTEHFPLTLESARPSHTSQYLCASAHRSTNEKLFFGSGTQLSVL.

The chain joins TRBV24-1 to TRBJ2-2, with 9 bases identical to TRBD1. Germline V gene lookup returns CDR1 KGHDR and CDR2 SFDVKD. There are 16 residues in the CDR3. V shed 5 bases, J shed 4 bases, and the junction held 7 bases outside the gene matches. Here the CDR3 DNA reads TGTGCCACCAGTGGTTCACAGGGGGCGGGCACCGGGGAGCTGTTTTTT. Translation gives CATSGSQGAGTGELFF.

This sequence joins TRBV5-4 and TRBJ1-1, with 8 bases aligning to TRBD1. V shed 4 bases, J shed 4 bases, and the junction held 6 bases outside the gene matches. The germline V gene has CDR1 SGHNT and CDR2 YYREEE (reference sequence). This CDR3 has 14 amino acids. The CDR3 nucleotides read TGTGCCAGCAGCACCCAGACAGGGGCCACTGAAGCTTTCTTT. It is translated as CASSTQTGATEAFF.

The rearrangement links TRBV7-8 to TRBJ2-3; a weak D match, TRBD1 (6 bases). V was pared by 1 base and J by 3 bases, with 8 bases between. CDR1 SGHVS and CDR2 FQNEAQ come from the germline V gene. CDR3 length: 14 amino acids. CDR3 coding DNA: TGTGCCAGCAGCTTAGTCGGGACAACAGATACGCAGTATTTT. Protein sequence: CASSLVGTTDTQYF.

The rearrangement links TRBV19 to TRBJ2-7; 8 nucleotides align to TRBD1. The V gene's germline CDR1 is LNHDA and CDR2 SQIVND (reference sequence). The CDR3 runs to 14 residues. V trimming: 5 bases; J trimming: 4 bases; junction bases outside the gene matches: 7. The CDR3 DNA reads as TGTGCCAGTAGTGCCCCTCGGGACAGGTACGAGCAGTACTTC. Translation gives CASSAPRDRYEQYF.

The V and J genes are TRBV19 and TRBJ1-1; D unclear. The CDR3 runs to 14 residues. From germline, CDR1 is LNHDA and CDR2 SQIVND (reference sequence). Trimming removed 5 bases at V and 4 bases at J, with 14 bases between. DNA of the CDR3: TGTGCCAGTAGTTGGAGGTCCGGAACCACTGAAGCTTTCTTT. Translation: CASSWRSGTTEAFF.

This chain uses TRBV6-5 with TRBJ1-5; maybe TRBD1 (6 bases). The germline V gene has CDR1 MNHEY and CDR2 SVGAGI. Trimming took off 2 bases at V and 7 bases at J, with 9 bases between the two ends. This CDR3 comprises 13 residues. The CDR3 region is CASSYTRGQPQHF. Here the CDR3 DNA reads TGTGCCAGCAGTTACACCAGGGGACAGCCCCAGCATTTT.

The chain links TRBV27 to TRBJ1-6, with 10 bases matching TRBD1. This CDR3 is built from 15 residues. The junction had 3 bases not matched to a gene; V was cut back by 3 bases and J by 7 bases. The germline gives CDR1 MNHEY, CDR2 SMNVEV (reference sequence). This chain's CDR3 is CASSLRTGGNSPLHF. As DNA, the CDR3 is TGTGCCAGCAGTTTGCGGACAGGGGGGAATTCACCCCTCCACTTT.

This clone was seen a few times. This chain connects TRBV19 to TRBJ2-3; D may be TRBD2 (6 bases). This CDR3 spans 13 amino acids. Trimming took off 5 bases at V and 3 bases at J, with 9 bases between the two ends. Germline V gene sequence: CDR1 LNHDA, CDR2 SQIVND (reference sequence). The CDR3 spells CASSEGLTDTQYF. The CDR3 nucleotides are TGTGCCAGTAGTGAGGGACTTACAGATACGCAGTATTTT.

This clone was counted only a few times. The J gene is TRBJ2-7, the V gene TRBV5-6; D not certain. The germline V and J ends were trimmed by 4 bases and 1 base, with 6 bases remaining between them. The CDR3 has 12 amino acids. Germline CDR1 reads SGHDT; CDR2 reads YYEEEE. The DNA of the CDR3 is TGTGCCAGCAGCCTGACTTCCTACGAGCAGTACTTC. This codes for CASSLTSYEQYF.